The present T cell receptor (beta chain) was sequenced within a study of blood T cell repertoires in COVID-19. Across the study: The United States, Italy and Spain supplied acute and convalescent COVID-19 samples. The analysed material was cDNA or gDNA that came from T cells, B-cell-depleted T cells, or PBMCs.

In the authors' workflow: From reference gene primer amplification, estimates of nucleated cell counts were derived. Measured with immunoSEQ multiplex PCR; TCRdb has only the in-frame clones, and not every one. D and trimming come from the DNA, and the V and J calls and clone size come from that table. The repertoire holds roughly 250,000 clones, with 88% as singletons. This clone was observed once. Germline CDR1 and CDR2: LNHNV and YYDKDF (reference sequence). After removal of 5 bases from V and 5 bases from J, the junction contained 6 bases not matched to a gene. The CDR3 contains 14 residues. The age range of participants was about 18 to 89 years, with residence in approximately 25 US areas.

The sequenced sample consisted of PBMCs or T cells enriched from blood (not recorded which). The clonotype comes from a middle-aged woman with acute COVID-19. The V and J genes are TRBV15 and TRBJ1-2, with 9 bases identical to TRBD1. CDR3 loop: CATSGPGTGYGYTF. As DNA, the CDR3 is TGTGCCACCAGCGGACCCGGGACAGGGTATGGCTACACCTTC.